There are many counts of the clone carrying this T cell receptor beta chain. Next came a second PCR, run for about 7 to 12 cycles, which used a sample-barcoded 5' primer along with a J-beta primer mix. TCRdb passed the 5' RACE reads through MiXCR, listing each CDR3 protein once. The profile shows 630,000 or so distinct CDR3 sequences, around 31% of them singletons. The germline V and J ends were trimmed by 1 base and 3 bases, with 6 bases remaining between them. This CDR3 contains 14 residues. The sample belongs to a study of blood T cells in healthy people across ages. The sequence was collected from a woman of 80 years or more in good health. The chain couples TRBV12-3 or TRBV12-4 to TRBJ1-4; D perhaps matches TRBD1 (5 bases). Sequences were obtained from blood. CDR3 bases: TGTGCCAGCAGTTTAGGGGGGGCTAATGAAAAACTGTTTTTT. Its protein product is CASSLGGANEKLFF.